The 2 T cell receptor beta chains below come from one sample, sequenced in a study of blood T cell repertoires in COVID-19 (dated by TCRdb to about 2020). Libraries were built with the immunoSEQ multiplex PCR assay. This immuneACCESS table, as held by TCRdb, lists in-frame sequences with V and J called but not all clones. Of the missing ones, under half trace to an unresolved V gene in checked studies; the others have no known cause. This sample lists about 260,000 clones; 88% were detected once. The ten largest clones capture 11% of the sample. Material: peripheral blood. These receptors were collected from a woman younger than 45 with COVID-19, enrolled during active disease.

The rearrangement uses TRBV11-2 and TRBJ2-7; TRBD2 might be the D (5 bases). The V gene's germline CDR1 is SGHAT and CDR2 FQNNGV. Trimming took 1 base from V and 5 from J, leaving 15 bases between them. This CDR3 has 15 amino acids. This CDR3 reads CASSLVSGSTNEQYF. The CDR3 nucleotides are TGTGCCAGCAGCTTAGTGTCTGGGAGCACTAACGAGCAGTACTTC.

This sequence joins TRBV18 and TRBJ1-5; D is possibly TRBD1 (6 bases). The CDR3 runs 17 residues. From germline, CDR1 is KGHSH and CDR2 LQKENI. Trimming took off 0 bases at V and 0 bases at J, with 12 bases between the two ends. CDR3 in DNA: TGTGCCAGCTCACCACCGAGCTGGACAGCTAGCAATCAGCCCCAGCATTTT. Protein: CASSPPSWTASNQPQHF.